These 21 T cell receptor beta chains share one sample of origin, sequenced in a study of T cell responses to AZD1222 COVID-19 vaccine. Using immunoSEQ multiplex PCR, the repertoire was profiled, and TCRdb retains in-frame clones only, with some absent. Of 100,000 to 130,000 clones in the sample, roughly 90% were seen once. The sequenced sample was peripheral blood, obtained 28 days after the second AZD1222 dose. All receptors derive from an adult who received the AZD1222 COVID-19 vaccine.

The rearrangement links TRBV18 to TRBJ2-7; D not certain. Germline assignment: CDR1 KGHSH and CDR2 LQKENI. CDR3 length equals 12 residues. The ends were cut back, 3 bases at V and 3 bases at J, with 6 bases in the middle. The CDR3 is CASSPENYEQYF. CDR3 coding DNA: TGTGCCAGCTCACCCGAGAACTACGAGCAGTACTTC.

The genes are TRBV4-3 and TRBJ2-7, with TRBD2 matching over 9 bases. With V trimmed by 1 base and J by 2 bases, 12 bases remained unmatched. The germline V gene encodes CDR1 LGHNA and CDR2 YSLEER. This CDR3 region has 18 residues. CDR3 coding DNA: TGCGCCAGCAGCCAAGCGGGGGGGGCACTAGCGGGTGCCTACGAGCAGTACTTC. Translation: CASSQAGGALAGAYEQYF.

The CDR3 here is CASSELAGGPFTTDTQYF. As DNA, the CDR3 is TGTGCCAGCAGCGAACTAGCGGGGGGGCCCTTTACCACAGATACGCAGTATTTT. V gene TRBV5-6 combines with J gene TRBJ2-3, with 13 bases aligning to TRBD2. Germline CDR1 reads SGHDT; CDR2 reads YYEEEE. The CDR3 extends over 18 amino acids. The V segment lost 4 bases and the J segment 2 bases; nucleotides outside the gene matches: 10.

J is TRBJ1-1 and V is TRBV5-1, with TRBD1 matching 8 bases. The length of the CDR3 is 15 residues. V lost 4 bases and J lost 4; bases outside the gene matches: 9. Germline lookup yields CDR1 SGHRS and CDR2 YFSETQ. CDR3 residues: CASSGQGGGSTEAFF. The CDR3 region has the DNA TGCGCCAGCAGCGGACAGGGTGGAGGGAGCACTGAAGCTTTCTTT.

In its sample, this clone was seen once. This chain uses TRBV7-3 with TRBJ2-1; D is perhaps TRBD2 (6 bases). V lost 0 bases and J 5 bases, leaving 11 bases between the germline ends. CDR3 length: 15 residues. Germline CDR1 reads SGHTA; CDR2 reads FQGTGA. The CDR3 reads CASSLTPGENNEQFF. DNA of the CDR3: TGTGCCAGCAGCTTAACGCCGGGAGAAAACAATGAGCAGTTCTTC. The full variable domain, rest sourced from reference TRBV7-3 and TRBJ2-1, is GAGVSQTPSNKVTEKGKYVELRCDPISGHTALYWYRQSLGQGPEFLIYFQGTGAADDSGLPNDRFFAVRPEGSVSTLKIQRTERGDSAVYLCASSLTPGENNEQFFGPGTRLTVL.

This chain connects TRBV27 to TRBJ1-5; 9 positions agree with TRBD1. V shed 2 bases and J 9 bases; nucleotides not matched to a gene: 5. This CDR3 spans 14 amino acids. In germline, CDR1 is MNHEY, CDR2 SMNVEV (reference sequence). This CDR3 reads CASSLGTGYMPQHF. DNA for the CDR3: TGTGCCAGCAGTTTAGGGACAGGGTATATGCCCCAGCATTTT.

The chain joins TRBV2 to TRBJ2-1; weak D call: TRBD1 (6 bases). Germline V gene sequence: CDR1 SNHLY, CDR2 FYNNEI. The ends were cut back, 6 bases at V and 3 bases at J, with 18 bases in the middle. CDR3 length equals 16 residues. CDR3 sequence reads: CASRGGTPWGYNEQFF. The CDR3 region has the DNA TGTGCCAGCAGAGGGGGAACGCCTTGGGGCTACAATGAGCAGTTCTTC.

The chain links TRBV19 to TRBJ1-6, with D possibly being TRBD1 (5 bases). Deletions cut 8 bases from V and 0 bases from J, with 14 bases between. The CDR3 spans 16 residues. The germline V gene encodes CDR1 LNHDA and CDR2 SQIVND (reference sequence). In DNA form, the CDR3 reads TGTGCCAGTGCCCTTGGGGGAAGCTCCTATAATTCACCCCTCCACTTT. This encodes CASALGGSSYNSPLHF.

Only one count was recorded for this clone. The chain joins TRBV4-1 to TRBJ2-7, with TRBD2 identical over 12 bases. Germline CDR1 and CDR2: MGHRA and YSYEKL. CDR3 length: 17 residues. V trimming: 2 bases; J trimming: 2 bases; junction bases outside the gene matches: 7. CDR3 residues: CASSQPSSGGVTYEQYF. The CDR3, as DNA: TGCGCCAGCAGCCAACCATCTAGCGGGGGGGTTACCTACGAGCAGTACTTC.

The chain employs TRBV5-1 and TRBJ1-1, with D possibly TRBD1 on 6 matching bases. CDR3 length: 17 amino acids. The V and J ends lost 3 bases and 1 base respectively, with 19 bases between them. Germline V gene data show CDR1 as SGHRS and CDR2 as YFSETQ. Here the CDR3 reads CASSYNLIGQSNTEAFF. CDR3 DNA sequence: TGCGCCAGCAGCTATAACTTAATTGGACAGTCGAACACTGAAGCTTTCTTT.

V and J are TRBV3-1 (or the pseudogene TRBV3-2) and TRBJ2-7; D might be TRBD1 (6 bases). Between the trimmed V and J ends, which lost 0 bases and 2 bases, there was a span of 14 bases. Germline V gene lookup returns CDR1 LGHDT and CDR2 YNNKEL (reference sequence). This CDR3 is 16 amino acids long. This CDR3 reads CASSQERQGLAYEQYF. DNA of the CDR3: TGTGCCAGCAGCCAAGAACGGCAGGGGCTCGCCTACGAGCAGTACTTC.

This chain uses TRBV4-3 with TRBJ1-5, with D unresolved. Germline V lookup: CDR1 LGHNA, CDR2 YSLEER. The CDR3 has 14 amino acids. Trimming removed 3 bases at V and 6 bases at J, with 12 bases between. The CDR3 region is CASSHTRAVQPQHF. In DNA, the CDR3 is TGCGCCAGCAGCCATACTAGGGCCGTTCAGCCCCAGCATTTT.

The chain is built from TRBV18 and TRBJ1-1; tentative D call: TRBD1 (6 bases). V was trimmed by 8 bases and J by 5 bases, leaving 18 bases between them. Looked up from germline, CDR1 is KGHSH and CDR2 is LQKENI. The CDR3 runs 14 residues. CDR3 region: CASLPLTGQTEAFF. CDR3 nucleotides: TGTGCCAGCCTACCACTAACAGGGCAGACTGAAGCTTTCTTT.

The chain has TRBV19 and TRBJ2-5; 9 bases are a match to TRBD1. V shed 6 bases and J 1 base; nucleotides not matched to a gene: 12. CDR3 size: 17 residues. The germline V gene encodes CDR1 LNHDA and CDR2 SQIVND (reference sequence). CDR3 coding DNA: TGTGCCAGTAGCCGACGAATGGACAGGGGATTCCAAGAGACCCAGTACTTC. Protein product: CASSRRMDRGFQETQYF.

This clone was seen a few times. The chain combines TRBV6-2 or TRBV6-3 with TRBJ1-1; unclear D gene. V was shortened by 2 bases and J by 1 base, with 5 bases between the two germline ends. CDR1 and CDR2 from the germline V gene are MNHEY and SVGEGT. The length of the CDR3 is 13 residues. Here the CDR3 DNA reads TGTGCCAGCAGTTACGTGGAGAACACTGAAGCTTTCTTT. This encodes CASSYVENTEAFF.

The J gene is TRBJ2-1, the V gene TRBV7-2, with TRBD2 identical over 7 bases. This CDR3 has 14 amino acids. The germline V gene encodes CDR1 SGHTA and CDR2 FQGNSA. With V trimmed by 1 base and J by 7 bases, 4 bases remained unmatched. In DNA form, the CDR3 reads TGTGCCAGCAGCTTAGGCGGGAGCAGTAATGAGCAGTTCTTC. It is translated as CASSLGGSSNEQFF.

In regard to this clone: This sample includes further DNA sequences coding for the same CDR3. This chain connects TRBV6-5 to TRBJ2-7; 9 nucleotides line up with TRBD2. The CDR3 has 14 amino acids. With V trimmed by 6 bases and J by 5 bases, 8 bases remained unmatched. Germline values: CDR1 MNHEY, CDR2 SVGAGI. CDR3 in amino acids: CASSPQREVNEQYF. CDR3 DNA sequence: TGTGCCAGCAGCCCCCAGCGGGAGGTTAACGAGCAGTACTTC.

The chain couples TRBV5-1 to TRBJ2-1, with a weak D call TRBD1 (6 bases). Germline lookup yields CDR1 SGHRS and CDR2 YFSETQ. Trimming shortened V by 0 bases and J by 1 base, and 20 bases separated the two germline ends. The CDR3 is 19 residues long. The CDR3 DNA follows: TGCGCCAGCAGCTTGGCCGCTCAGGGGACCCTCAGGTCCTACAATGAGCAGTTCTTC. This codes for CASSLAAQGTLRSYNEQFF.

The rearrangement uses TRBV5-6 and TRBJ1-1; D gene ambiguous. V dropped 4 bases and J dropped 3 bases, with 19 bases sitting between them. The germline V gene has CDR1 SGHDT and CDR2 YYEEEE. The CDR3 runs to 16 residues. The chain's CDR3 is CASSKPPGLRDTEAFF. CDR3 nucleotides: TGTGCCAGCAGCAAACCGCCCGGGCTGAGGGACACTGAAGCTTTCTTT.

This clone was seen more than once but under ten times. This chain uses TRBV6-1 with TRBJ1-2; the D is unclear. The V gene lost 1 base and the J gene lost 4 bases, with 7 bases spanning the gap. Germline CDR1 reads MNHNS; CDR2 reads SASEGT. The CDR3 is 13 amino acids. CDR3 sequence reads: CASSEEGGYGYTF. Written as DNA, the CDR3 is TGTGCCAGCAGTGAAGAGGGCGGCTATGGCTACACCTTC.

The CDR3 loop reads CASKSRGVNTEAFF. The CDR3 nucleotides read TGCGCCTCCAAATCCCGGGGGGTGAACACTGAAGCTTTCTTT. V and J are TRBV10-2 and TRBJ1-1, with D tentatively TRBD1 (5 bases). The ends were cut back, 11 bases at V and 0 bases at J, with 16 bases in the middle. This CDR3 comprises 14 residues. CDR1 WSHSY and CDR2 SAAADI come from the germline V gene.